Presented here are 7 T cell receptor beta chains from one specimen sequenced in a study of blood T cell repertoires in COVID-19. Libraries were prepared by immunoSEQ multiplex PCR; TCRdb keeps only in-frame clonotypes and omits some of them. The sample lists 250,000 to 300,000 clones; around 86% were seen once. Input material: peripheral blood. These TCRs come from a man in his fifties with acute or convalescent COVID-19.

V and J are TRBV19 and TRBJ1-1, with 8 nucleotides matching TRBD1. V was pared by 3 bases and J by 11 bases, with 8 bases of the junction left unmatched. This CDR3 comprises 13 residues. CDR1 and CDR2 (germline): LNHDA, SQIVND (reference sequence). The CDR3 nucleotides read TGTGCCAGTAGTATCCGCGGGCAGGGGGCGGCTTTCTTT. This codes for CASSIRGQGAAFF.

The chain recombines TRBV30 with TRBJ2-7; weak D call: TRBD2 (6 bases). The germline V and J ends were trimmed by 4 bases and 5 bases, with 18 bases remaining between them. From germline, CDR1 is GTSNPN and CDR2 SVGIG (reference sequence). The CDR3 is 14 amino acids. CDR3 sequence: CAWKRGSGLNEQYF. In nucleotides, the CDR3 is TGTGCCTGGAAAAGGGGCAGCGGGCTCAACGAGCAGTACTTC. Looking up the rest from reference TRBV30 and TRBJ2-7 gives the full variable domain: SQTIHQWPATLVQPVGSPLSLECTVEGTSNPNLYWYRQAAGRGLQLLFYSVGIGQISSEVPQNLSASRPQDRQFILSSKKLLLSDSGFYLCAWKRGSGLNEQYFGPGTRLTVT.

The chain joins TRBV18 to TRBJ2-3; TRBD2 matches 11 bases. Germline CDR1 reads KGHSH; CDR2 reads LQKENI. There are 15 residues in the CDR3. The trim removed 4 bases at V and 6 bases at J, leaving 6 bases unmatched. The CDR3 DNA reads TGTGCCAGCTCACAATTTAGCGGGGGGGCCGATACGCAGTATTTT. Its translation: CASSQFSGGADTQYF.

The chain couples TRBV5-4 to TRBJ1-1; no clear D gene. CDR3 size: 14 residues. CDR1 and CDR2 (germline): SGHNT, YYREEE (reference sequence). V lost 1 base and J lost 0, with 7 bases in between. CDR3 in DNA: TGTGCCAGCAGCTTGACAGCCATGAACACTGAAGCTTTCTTT. It yields the protein CASSLTAMNTEAFF.

CDR3 coding DNA: TGTGCCAGCAGTTACTCGAGTCCCTACGAGCAGTACTTC. Its protein product is CASSYSSPYEQYF. V is TRBV6-5 and J is TRBJ2-7; no definite D call. Germline V gene data show CDR1 as MNHEY and CDR2 as SVGAGI. The CDR3 has 13 amino acids. V was trimmed by 0 bases and J by 2 bases, leaving 5 bases between them.

A word on this clone: Other DNA sequences within the sample encode an identical CDR3. J is TRBJ2-7 and V is TRBV5-1, with 11 nucleotides matching TRBD1. Germline CDR1 is SGHRS and CDR2 is YFSETQ. There are 14 residues in the CDR3. Germline trimming cut 3 bases from V and 4 bases from J; bases unmatched to any gene: 3. The CDR3 sequence: CASSSGTGGYEQYF. CDR3 bases: TGCGCCAGCAGCTCCGGGACAGGGGGTTACGAGCAGTACTTC.

This clone showed up just a few times. The genes are TRBV5-1 and TRBJ1-3; no clear D gene. Germline V gene data show CDR1 as SGHRS and CDR2 as YFSETQ. This CDR3 spans 13 amino acids. Trimming pared 4 bases from V and 0 bases from J, leaving 5 bases between. CDR3 in DNA: TGCGCCAGCAGCATAGACTCTGGAAACACCATATATTTT. Translation gives CASSIDSGNTIYF.